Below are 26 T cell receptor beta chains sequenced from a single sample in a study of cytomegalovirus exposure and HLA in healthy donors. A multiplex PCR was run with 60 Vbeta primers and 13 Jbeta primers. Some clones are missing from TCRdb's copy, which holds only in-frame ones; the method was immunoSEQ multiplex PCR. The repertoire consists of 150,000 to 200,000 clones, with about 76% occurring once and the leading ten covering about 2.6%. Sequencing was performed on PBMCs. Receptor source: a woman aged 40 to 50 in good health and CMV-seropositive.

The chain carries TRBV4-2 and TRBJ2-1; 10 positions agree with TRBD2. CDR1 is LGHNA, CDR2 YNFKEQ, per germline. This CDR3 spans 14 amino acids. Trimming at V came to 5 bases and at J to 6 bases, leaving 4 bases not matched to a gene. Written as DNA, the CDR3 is TGTGCCAGCAGCGCACTAGCGGGACTCAATGAGCAGTTCTTC. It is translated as CASSALAGLNEQFF.

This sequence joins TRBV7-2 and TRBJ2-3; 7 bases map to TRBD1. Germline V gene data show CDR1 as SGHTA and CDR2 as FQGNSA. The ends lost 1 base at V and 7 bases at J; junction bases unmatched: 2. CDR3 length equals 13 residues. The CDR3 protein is CASSLGGQNTQYF. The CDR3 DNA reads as TGTGCCAGCAGCTTAGGGGGACAGAATACGCAGTATTTT.

The CDR3 is CASSIDRVETQYF. CDR3 nucleotides: TGTGCCAGTAGTATAGATCGGGTTGAGACCCAGTACTTC. The V gene is TRBV19, the J gene TRBJ2-5; D not certain. Germline loops: CDR1 LNHDA, CDR2 SQIVND (reference sequence). This CDR3 is 13 amino acids long. V was clipped by 0 bases and J by 5 bases, with 7 bases between them.

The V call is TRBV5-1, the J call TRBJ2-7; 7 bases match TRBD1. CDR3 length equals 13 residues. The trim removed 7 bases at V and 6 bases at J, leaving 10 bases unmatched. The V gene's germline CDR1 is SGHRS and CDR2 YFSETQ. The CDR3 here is CASRDRVTSEQYF. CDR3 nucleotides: TGCGCCAGCCGCGACAGGGTGACCTCCGAGCAGTACTTC.

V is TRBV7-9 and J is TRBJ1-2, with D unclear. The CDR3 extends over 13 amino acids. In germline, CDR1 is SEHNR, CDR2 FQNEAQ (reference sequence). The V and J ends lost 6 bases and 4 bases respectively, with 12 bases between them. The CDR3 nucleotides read TGTGCCAGCAGGGTAGCTGGTGGCTATGGCTACACCTTC. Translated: CASRVAGGYGYTF.

CDR3 in amino acids: CASSQPTGTNLYF. Here the CDR3 DNA reads TGTGCCAGCAGCCAACCTACAGGAACCAACCTTTACTTC. The chain recombines TRBV7-2 with TRBJ2-7; a possible D gene is TRBD1 (5 bases). Per germline, CDR1 SGHTA and CDR2 FQGNSA. V gave up 5 bases and J gave up 13 bases, with 21 bases separating them. CDR3 length: 13 amino acids.

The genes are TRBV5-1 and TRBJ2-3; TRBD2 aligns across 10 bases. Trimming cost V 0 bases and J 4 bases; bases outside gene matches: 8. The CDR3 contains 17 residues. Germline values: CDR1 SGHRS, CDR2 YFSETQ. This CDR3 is CASSLATSGGAADTQYF. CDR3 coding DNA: TGCGCCAGCAGCTTGGCCACAAGCGGGGGGGCCGCAGATACGCAGTATTTT.

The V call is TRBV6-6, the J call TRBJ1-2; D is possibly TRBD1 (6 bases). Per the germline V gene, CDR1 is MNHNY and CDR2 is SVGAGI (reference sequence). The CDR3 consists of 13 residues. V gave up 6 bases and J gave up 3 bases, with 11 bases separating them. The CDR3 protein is CASSTDSDYGYTF. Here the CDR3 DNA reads TGTGCCAGCAGCACGGACAGCGACTATGGCTACACCTTC.

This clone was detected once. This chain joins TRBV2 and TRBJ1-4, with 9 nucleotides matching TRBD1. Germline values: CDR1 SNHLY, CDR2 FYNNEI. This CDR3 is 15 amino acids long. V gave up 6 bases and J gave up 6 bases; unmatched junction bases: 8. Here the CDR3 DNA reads TGTGCCAGCAGACCACAGGGGGCGCAACATGAAAAACTGTTTTTT. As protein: CASRPQGAQHEKLFF. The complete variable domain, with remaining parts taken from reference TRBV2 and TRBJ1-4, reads EPEVTQTPSHQVTQMGQEVILRCVPISNHLYFYWYRQILGQKVEFLVSFYNNEISEKSEIFDDQFSVERPDGSNFTLKIRSTKLEDSAMYFCASRPQGAQHEKLFFGSGTQLSVL.

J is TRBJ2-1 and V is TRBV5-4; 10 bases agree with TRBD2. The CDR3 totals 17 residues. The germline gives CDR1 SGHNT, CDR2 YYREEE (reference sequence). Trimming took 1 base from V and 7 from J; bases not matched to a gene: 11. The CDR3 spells CASSLRVAGGLRNEQFF. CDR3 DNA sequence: TGTGCCAGCAGCTTGCGGGTAGCGGGGGGCCTTCGGAATGAGCAGTTCTTC.

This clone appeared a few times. The CDR3 sequence is CASSQDTGSGSPLHF. The CDR3 DNA sequence: TGCGCCAGCAGCCAAGATACGGGTTCGGGATCACCCCTCCACTTT. This chain links TRBV4-3 with TRBJ1-6; no clear D. The CDR3 sequence is 15 residues long. V lost 0 bases and J 10 bases, leaving 13 bases between the germline ends. Germline lookup yields CDR1 LGHNA and CDR2 YSLEER.

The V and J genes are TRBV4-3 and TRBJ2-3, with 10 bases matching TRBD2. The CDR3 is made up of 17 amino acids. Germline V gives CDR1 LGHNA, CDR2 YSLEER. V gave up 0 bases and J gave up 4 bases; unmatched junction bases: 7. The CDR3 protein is CASSQEVAGGNADTQYF. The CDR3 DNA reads TGCGCCAGCAGCCAAGAGGTAGCGGGAGGCAACGCAGATACGCAGTATTTT.

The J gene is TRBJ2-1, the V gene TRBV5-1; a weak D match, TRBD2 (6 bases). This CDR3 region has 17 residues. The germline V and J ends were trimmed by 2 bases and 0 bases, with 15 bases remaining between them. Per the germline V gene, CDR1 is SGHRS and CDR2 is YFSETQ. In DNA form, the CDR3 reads TGCGCCAGCAGCTTCATTGTCGCGGGGAGCTCCTACAATGAGCAGTTCTTC. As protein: CASSFIVAGSSYNEQFF.

The CDR3 DNA is TGTGCCAGCAGTTACGCTAGGACAGAGAACACTGAAGCTTTCTTT. Translated, it gives CASSYARTENTEAFF. The chain uses TRBV6-6 and TRBJ1-1; possible D gene TRBD1, 6 bases. Trimming removed 2 bases at V and 1 base at J, with 11 bases between. The CDR3 has 15 residues. In germline, CDR1 is MNHNY, CDR2 SVGAGI (reference sequence).

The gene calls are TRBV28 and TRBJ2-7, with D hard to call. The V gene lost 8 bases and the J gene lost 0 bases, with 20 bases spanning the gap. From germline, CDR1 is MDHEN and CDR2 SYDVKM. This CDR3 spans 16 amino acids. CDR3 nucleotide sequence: TGTGCCAGCTCTGACTCCCCCGGCCCTAGCTCCTACGAGCAGTACTTC. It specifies CASSDSPGPSSYEQYF.

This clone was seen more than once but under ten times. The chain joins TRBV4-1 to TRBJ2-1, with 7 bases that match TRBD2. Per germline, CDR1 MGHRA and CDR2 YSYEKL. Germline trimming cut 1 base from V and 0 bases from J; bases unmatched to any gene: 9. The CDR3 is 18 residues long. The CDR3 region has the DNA TGCGCCAGCAGCCAAGCGGTACTAAGACTAGCCTCCTACAATGAGCAGTTCTTC. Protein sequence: CASSQAVLRLASYNEQFF.

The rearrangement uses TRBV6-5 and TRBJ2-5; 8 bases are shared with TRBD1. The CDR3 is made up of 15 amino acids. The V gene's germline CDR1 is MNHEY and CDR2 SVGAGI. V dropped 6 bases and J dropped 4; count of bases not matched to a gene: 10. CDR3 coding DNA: TGTGCCAGCAGCCCCAGGGGGCGCTTCGGAGAGACCCAGTACTTC. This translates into CASSPRGRFGETQYF.

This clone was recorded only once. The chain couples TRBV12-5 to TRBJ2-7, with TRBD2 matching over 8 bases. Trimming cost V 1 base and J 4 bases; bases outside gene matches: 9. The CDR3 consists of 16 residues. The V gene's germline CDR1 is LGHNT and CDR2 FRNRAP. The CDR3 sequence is CASGLAGTRPSYEQYF. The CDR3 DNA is TGTGCTAGTGGTTTGGCCGGGACTAGACCTTCATACGAGCAGTACTTC.

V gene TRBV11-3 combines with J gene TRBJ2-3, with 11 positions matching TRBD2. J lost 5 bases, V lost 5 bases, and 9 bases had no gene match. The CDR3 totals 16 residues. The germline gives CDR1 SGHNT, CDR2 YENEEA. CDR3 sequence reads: CASSRIAGGVGDTQYF. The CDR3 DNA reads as TGTGCCAGCAGCCGTATAGCGGGAGGGGTGGGAGATACGCAGTATTTT.

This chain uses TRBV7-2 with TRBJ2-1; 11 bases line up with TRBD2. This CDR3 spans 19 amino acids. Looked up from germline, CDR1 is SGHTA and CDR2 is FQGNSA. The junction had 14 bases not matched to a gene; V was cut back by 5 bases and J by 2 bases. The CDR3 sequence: CASSQVAGGVIGAYNEQFF. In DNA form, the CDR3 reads TGTGCCAGCAGCCAAGTAGCGGGGGGGGTTATAGGCGCCTACAATGAGCAGTTCTTC. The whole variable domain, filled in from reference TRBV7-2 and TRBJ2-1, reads GAGVSQSPSNKVTEKGKDVELRCDPISGHTALYWYRQSLGQGLEFLIYFQGNSAPDKSGLPSDRFSAERTGGSVSTLTIQRTQQEDSAVYLCASSQVAGGVIGAYNEQFFGPGTRLTVL.

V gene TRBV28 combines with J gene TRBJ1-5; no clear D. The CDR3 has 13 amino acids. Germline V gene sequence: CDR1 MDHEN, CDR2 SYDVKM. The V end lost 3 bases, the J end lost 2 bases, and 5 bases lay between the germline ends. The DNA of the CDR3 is TGTGCCAGCAGTTTGCCAGGCAATCAGCCCCAGCATTTT. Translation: CASSLPGNQPQHF.

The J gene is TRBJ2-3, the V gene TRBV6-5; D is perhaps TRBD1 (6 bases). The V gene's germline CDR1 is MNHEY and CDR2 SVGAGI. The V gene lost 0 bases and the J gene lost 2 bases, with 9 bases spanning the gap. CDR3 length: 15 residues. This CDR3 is CASSYSRGITDTQYF. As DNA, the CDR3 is TGTGCCAGCAGTTACTCGAGGGGGATCACAGATACGCAGTATTTT.

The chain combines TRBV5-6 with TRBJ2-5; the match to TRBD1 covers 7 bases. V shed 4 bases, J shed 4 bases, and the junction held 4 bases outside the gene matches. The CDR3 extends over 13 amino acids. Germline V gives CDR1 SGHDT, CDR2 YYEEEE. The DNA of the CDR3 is TGTGCCAGCAGCAGTCACAGGGGAGAGACCCAGTACTTC. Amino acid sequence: CASSSHRGETQYF.

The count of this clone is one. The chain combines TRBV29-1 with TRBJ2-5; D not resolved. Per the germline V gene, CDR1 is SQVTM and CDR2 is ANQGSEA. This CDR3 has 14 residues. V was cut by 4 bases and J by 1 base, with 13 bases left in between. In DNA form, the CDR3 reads TGCAGCGTTGGTCTGGCGGAAAGCCAAGAGACCCAGTACTTC. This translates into CSVGLAESQETQYF. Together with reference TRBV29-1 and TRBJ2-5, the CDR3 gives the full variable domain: SAVISQKPSRDICQRGTSLTIQCQVDSQVTMMFWYRQQPGQSLTLIATANQGSEATYESGFVIDKFPISRPNLTFSTLTVSNMSPEDSSIYLCSVGLAESQETQYFGPGTRLLVL.

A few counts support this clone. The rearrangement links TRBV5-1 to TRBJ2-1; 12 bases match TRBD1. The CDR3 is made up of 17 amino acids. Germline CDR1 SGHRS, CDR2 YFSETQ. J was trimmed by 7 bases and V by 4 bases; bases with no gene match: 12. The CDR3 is CASSTVAGTGGMNEQFF. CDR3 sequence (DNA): TGCGCCAGCAGCACTGTAGCCGGGACAGGGGGCATGAATGAGCAGTTCTTC.

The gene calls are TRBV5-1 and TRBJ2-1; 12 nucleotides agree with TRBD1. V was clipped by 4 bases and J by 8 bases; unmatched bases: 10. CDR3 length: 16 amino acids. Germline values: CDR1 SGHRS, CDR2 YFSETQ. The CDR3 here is CASSLPGTGGVDEQFF. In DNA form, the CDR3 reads TGCGCCAGCAGCCTCCCCGGGACAGGGGGCGTCGATGAGCAGTTCTTC.